The 27 T cell receptor beta chains given below trace back to one sample, sequenced in a study of OX40 agonist ivuxolimab in advanced cancers. Clones were read by immunoSEQ multiplex PCR, and TCRdb kept only the in-frame ones, dropping some. The sample gives roughly 45,000 clones, about nine tenths of which show up once; about 7% is in the top ten. The sequences come from CD4+ or CD8+ T cells sorted from blood, collected in a trial of the OX40 agonist ivuxolimab. All receptors derive from an adult with an advanced solid tumor such as melanoma, head and neck, liver or kidney cancer.

V gene TRBV5-6 combines with J gene TRBJ1-4; D is unresolved. Trimming shortened V by 3 bases and J by 6 bases, and 12 bases separated the two germline ends. The CDR3 is 14 amino acids. Germline lookup yields CDR1 SGHDT and CDR2 YYEEEE. The CDR3 is CASSSATPDEKLFF. The DNA of the CDR3 is TGTGCCAGCAGCTCAGCCACCCCCGATGAAAAACTGTTTTTT.

V is TRBV6-1 and J is TRBJ1-1; D gene uncertain. The CDR3 has 13 residues. Germline CDR1 MNHNS, CDR2 SASEGT. Trimming removed 3 bases from V and 0 bases from J, with 5 bases in between. CDR3 nucleotides: TGTGCCAGCAGTGATCGGATGAACACTGAAGCTTTCTTT. Its protein is CASSDRMNTEAFF.

The chain recombines TRBV2 with TRBJ2-7, with 9 bases fitting TRBD1. The V and J ends lost 6 bases and 3 bases, in that order; junction bases with no gene match: 6. This CDR3 contains 14 residues. Germline CDR1 SNHLY, CDR2 FYNNEI. The CDR3 region is CASSETGGGYEQYF. The CDR3 nucleotides are TGTGCCAGCAGCGAGACAGGGGGTGGCTACGAGCAGTACTTC.

This rearrangement joins TRBV27 to TRBJ1-2; TRBD1 aligns across 7 bases. CDR3 length: 14 amino acids. Looked up from germline, CDR1 is MNHEY and CDR2 is SMNVEV (reference sequence). The V segment lost 3 bases and the J segment 4 bases; nucleotides outside the gene matches: 5. The CDR3 region has the DNA TGTGCCAGCAGTTTGACAGGGTCGGGCTATGGCTACACCTTC. This codes for CASSLTGSGYGYTF.

The genes are TRBV28 and TRBJ2-5; a possible D gene is TRBD2 (5 bases). CDR3 length: 13 amino acids. V was shortened by 6 bases and J by 5 bases, with 13 bases between the two germline ends. Per germline, CDR1 MDHEN and CDR2 SYDVKM. The CDR3 DNA reads as TGTGCCAGCAGGCCAACTAGTTTCGAGACCCAGTACTTC. Translating gives CASRPTSFETQYF.

This clone was seen only once. J is TRBJ2-6 and V is TRBV5-8; D not resolved. The germline CDR1 and CDR2 sequences are SGHTS and YDEGEE. Deletions cut 4 bases from V and 0 bases from J, with 2 bases between. This CDR3 is 13 amino acids long. The CDR3 sequence: CASSLSGANVLTF. The CDR3 DNA is TGTGCCAGCAGCCTCTCTGGGGCCAACGTCCTGACTTTC.

V and J are TRBV5-6 and TRBJ2-2; D is uncertain. The V gene lost 4 bases and the J gene lost 13 bases, with 20 bases spanning the gap. CDR3 size: 14 residues. The germline V gene has CDR1 SGHDT and CDR2 YYEEEE. Written as DNA, the CDR3 is TGTGCCAGCAGCCCCCCCCTTGAGCCCCTTCGGCTGTTTTTT. Translated, it gives CASSPPLEPLRLFF.

The V call is TRBV12-5, the J call TRBJ1-4; TRBD1 is a possible D gene (6 bases). The CDR3 totals 18 residues. The germline V and J ends were trimmed by 3 bases and 6 bases, with 23 bases remaining between them. CDR1 is LGHNT and CDR2 is FRNRAP in the germline V gene. DNA of the CDR3: TGTGCTAGTGGTTTCTGGCCCTCGGGGGCAGGGCGCCATGAAAAACTGTTTTTT. Protein product: CASGFWPSGAGRHEKLFF.

The CDR3 coding sequence is TGTGCCAGCAGCTTGAGGACAGGGGTAAACTATGGCTACACCTTC. Its protein product is CASSLRTGVNYGYTF. The chain recombines TRBV5-8 with TRBJ1-2; 9 bases line up with TRBD1. Germline trimming cut 1 base from V and 2 bases from J; bases unmatched to any gene: 3. CDR1 SGHTS and CDR2 YDEGEE come from the germline V gene. This CDR3 contains 15 residues. The variable domain in full, with the rest retrieved from reference TRBV5-8 and TRBJ1-2, is EAGVTQSPTHLIKTRGQQATLRCSPISGHTSVYWYQQALGLGLQFLLWYDEGEERNRGNFPPRFSGRQFPNYSSELNVNALELEDSALYLCASSLRTGVNYGYTFGSGTRLTVV.

The CDR3 protein is CASSLNPGTGELFF. Here the CDR3 DNA reads TGTGCCAGCAGCTTAAACCCGGGAACCGGGGAGCTGTTTTTT. The V and J genes are TRBV7-8 and TRBJ2-2; TRBD2 might be the D (5 bases). Germline V gives CDR1 SGHVS, CDR2 FQNEAQ. The germline V and J ends were trimmed by 2 bases and 5 bases, with 9 bases remaining between them. The CDR3 is 14 residues long.

This chain uses TRBV29-1 with TRBJ2-1; 9 positions match TRBD1. V was pared by 3 bases and J by 5 bases, with 8 bases of the junction left unmatched. The CDR3 has 15 amino acids. The germline gives CDR1 SQVTM, CDR2 ANQGSEA. The CDR3 sequence is CSVDTAGQGDNEQFF. The CDR3 bases are TGCAGCGTTGATACCGCGGGACAGGGCGACAATGAGCAGTTCTTC.

V usage is TRBV5-5 and J usage is TRBJ1-1; TRBD1 matches 10 bases. Trimming removed 4 bases from V and 0 bases from J; junction bases left unmatched: 9. Germline V gives CDR1 SGHKS, CDR2 YYEKEE (reference sequence). This CDR3 comprises 17 residues. The CDR3 DNA follows: TGTGCCAGCAGCGTGACAGGGGGCGCGGGCATGAACACTGAAGCTTTCTTT. Translation: CASSVTGGAGMNTEAFF.

V gene TRBV11-2 combines with J gene TRBJ1-2; 8 nucleotides match TRBD1. There are 19 residues in the CDR3. The germline V gene encodes CDR1 SGHAT and CDR2 FQNNGV. V lost 0 bases, J lost 0 bases, and 12 bases stayed unmatched. CDR3 sequence (DNA): TGTGCCAGCAGCTTAGAAGGGCGGACAGGGTTGGGCGCTAACTATGGCTACACCTTC. It translates to CASSLEGRTGLGANYGYTF.

This clone occurred once. J is TRBJ2-1 and V is TRBV5-1, with 12 bases aligning to TRBD2. The CDR3 covers 16 residues. Germline V lookup: CDR1 SGHRS, CDR2 YFSETQ. The ends lost 0 bases at V and 9 bases at J; junction bases unmatched: 7. The CDR3 nucleotides are TGCGCCAGCAGCTTGGCACTAGCGGGGGGACATGCTGAGCAGTTCTTC. Its translation is CASSLALAGGHAEQFF.

The genes are TRBV18 and TRBJ2-6, with D perhaps matching TRBD1 (6 bases). This CDR3 has 18 residues. Trimming pared 3 bases from V and 0 bases from J, leaving 15 bases between. Germline CDR1 KGHSH, CDR2 LQKENI. This CDR3 is CASSPRTASYSGANVLTF. The CDR3 coding sequence is TGTGCCAGCTCACCTCGGACAGCTTCCTACTCTGGGGCCAACGTCCTGACTTTC.

The chain joins TRBV7-9 to TRBJ2-1; D perhaps matches TRBD1 (5 bases). CDR3 length equals 16 residues. Germline CDR1 reads SEHNR; CDR2 reads FQNEAQ (reference sequence). Trimming pared 2 bases from V and 8 bases from J, leaving 19 bases between. CDR3 residues: CASSLLEQGHFYEQFF. The CDR3 DNA sequence: TGTGCCAGCAGCTTATTGGAGCAGGGTCATTTCTATGAGCAGTTCTTC.

The V call is TRBV28, the J call TRBJ2-3; TRBD1 is a possible D gene (5 bases). V was cut by 4 bases and J by 3 bases, with 11 bases left in between. CDR3 size: 14 residues. Germline V lookup: CDR1 MDHEN, CDR2 SYDVKM. In DNA form, the CDR3 reads TGTGCCAGCAGTTCCCAGACAGAAACAGATACGCAGTATTTT. This codes for CASSSQTETDTQYF.

The V call is TRBV2, the J call TRBJ1-5; the D is unclear. Trimming took 7 bases from V and 7 from J, leaving 17 bases between them. Per germline, CDR1 SNHLY and CDR2 FYNNEI. This CDR3 has 14 residues. In nucleotides, the CDR3 is TGTGCCAGCACCGAAAGTGGCCTTAACCAGCCCCAGCATTTT. It translates to CASTESGLNQPQHF.

V is TRBV11-2 and J is TRBJ2-1, with D possibly TRBD1 on 5 matching bases. The CDR3 is 12 residues long. Trimming removed 1 base from V and 10 bases from J, with 8 bases in between. CDR1 and CDR2 from the germline V gene are SGHAT and FQNNGV. The CDR3 protein is CASSLGTWEQFF. Written as DNA, the CDR3 is TGTGCCAGCAGCTTAGGGACATGGGAGCAGTTCTTC.

J is TRBJ1-2 and V is TRBV2, with unresolved D. Trimming removed 3 bases at V and 7 bases at J, with 12 bases between. The germline CDR1 and CDR2 sequences are SNHLY and FYNNEI. This CDR3 comprises 13 residues. CDR3 residues: CASSEQIRAGYTF. The CDR3 DNA is TGTGCCAGCAGTGAGCAGATTCGGGCTGGCTACACCTTC.

The chain joins TRBV19 to TRBJ2-6; 9 nucleotides align to TRBD2. CDR3 length equals 18 residues. The junction had 6 bases not matched to a gene; V was cut back by 3 bases and J by 0 bases. Germline loops: CDR1 LNHDA, CDR2 SQIVND (reference sequence). The CDR3 reads CASSIDAGGTSGANVLTF. In nucleotides, the CDR3 is TGTGCCAGTAGTATCGACGCGGGGGGGACCTCTGGGGCCAACGTCCTGACTTTC.

CDR3 region: CSVGETSYNEQFF. The DNA for the CDR3 is TGCAGCGTAGGGGAAACCTCCTACAATGAGCAGTTCTTC. This chain joins TRBV29-1 and TRBJ2-1; maybe TRBD1 (5 bases). Germline CDR1 is SQVTM and CDR2 is ANQGSEA. CDR3 length equals 13 residues. V was shortened by 6 bases and J by 0 bases, with 9 bases between the two germline ends.

Points on this clone: An end of the junction differs from the germline gene, which may be a read error. J is TRBJ1-5 and V is TRBV29-1; maybe TRBD1 (6 bases). CDR1 and CDR2 (germline): SQVTM, ANQGSEA. CDR3 length: 13 residues. CDR3 nucleotides: TGCGGCGTTGAGACAGGCCTAAATCAGCCCCAGCATTTT. As protein: CGVETGLNQPQHF.

The chain couples TRBV6-1 to TRBJ2-7; 8 bases are a match to TRBD1. CDR1 is MNHNS and CDR2 is SASEGT in the germline V gene. CDR3 length: 14 amino acids. With 3 bases clipped from V and 6 bases from J, the junction kept 7 bases outside the gene matches. The CDR3 DNA follows: TGTGCCAGCAGTGATGCCGGGACAGGCTCCGAGCAGTACTTC. Translated, it gives CASSDAGTGSEQYF.

The V call is TRBV5-6, the J call TRBJ1-3; D is perhaps TRBD1 (5 bases). CDR1 SGHDT and CDR2 YYEEEE come from the germline V gene. V gave up 0 bases and J gave up 8 bases, with 15 bases separating them. The CDR3 loop spans 15 amino acids. CDR3 sequence reads: CASSLGDVPGHTIYF. In nucleotides, the CDR3 is TGTGCCAGCAGCTTGGGGGACGTACCAGGTCACACCATATATTTT.

The V gene is TRBV4-2, the J gene TRBJ2-3, with D hard to call. The CDR3 has 12 residues. The germline V gene has CDR1 LGHNA and CDR2 YNFKEQ. V shed 4 bases and J shed 7 bases, with 9 bases lying between them. The CDR3 reads CASSLYPYTQYF. The CDR3 coding sequence is TGTGCCAGCAGCCTCTACCCCTATACGCAGTATTTT.

This clone appeared once. J is TRBJ1-2 and V is TRBV19; TRBD1 might be the D (5 bases). V was trimmed by 5 bases and J by 4 bases, leaving 20 bases between them. The germline V gene encodes CDR1 LNHDA and CDR2 SQIVND (reference sequence). The CDR3 is made up of 16 amino acids. CDR3 sequence (DNA): TGTGCCAGTAGTTCCTTAGAGGGGCCCTTTTTCTATGGCTACACCTTC. Residues: CASSSLEGPFFYGYTF.